The following is a TCR beta chain sequence with its context. Its antigen is currently unknown. Oncomine TCR Beta short-read sequencing was applied to DNA from cultured CD4+ T cells. Genomic DNA was isolated from cultured CD4+ T cells. TCRdb processed the PCR reads anew with MiXCR; each CDR3 protein has one entry. The data hold 6,900 or so distinct CDR3 sequences, with roughly 33% observed a single time. CDR3 size: 15 residues. Germline loops: CDR1 DFQATT, CDR2 SNEGSKA (reference sequence). The junction had 8 bases not matched to a gene; V was cut back by 5 bases and J by 7 bases. The entry originates in a study of vaccination and CD4 T cells after COVID-19. Background on the study: Control wells got either CEFX epitopes, HIV-1 Nef peptides, or no peptide at all.

Study-level findings and limits: Convalescent patient numbers were relatively low, with no early post-infection timepoints.

Indicated treatment: roughly 10-day PBMC culture with coronavirus spike peptide pools or control peptides (ViraFEST assay). During the years 2011-2018, before the COVID-19 pandemic, the unexposed donor's CD4+ T cells were collected. PBMCs, plated at about 2 million per well, were grown in the presence of 9.5 to 10 IU/ml IL-2 and approximately 9 ug/ml peptide pools. Investigators exposed CD4+ T cells from unexposed donors to SARS-CoV-2 S/N and four cold-coronavirus spikes, as cells permitted. The sample taken for sequencing was CD4+ T cells from blood, cultured in vitro. The clonotype originates from a human donor in good health. V and J are TRBV20-1 and TRBJ2-2, with 12 bases fitting TRBD2. CDR3 protein: CSAGVTSGRVGELFF. CDR3 sequence (DNA): TGCAGTGCTGGGGTGACTAGCGGGAGAGTCGGGGAGCTGTTTTTT.